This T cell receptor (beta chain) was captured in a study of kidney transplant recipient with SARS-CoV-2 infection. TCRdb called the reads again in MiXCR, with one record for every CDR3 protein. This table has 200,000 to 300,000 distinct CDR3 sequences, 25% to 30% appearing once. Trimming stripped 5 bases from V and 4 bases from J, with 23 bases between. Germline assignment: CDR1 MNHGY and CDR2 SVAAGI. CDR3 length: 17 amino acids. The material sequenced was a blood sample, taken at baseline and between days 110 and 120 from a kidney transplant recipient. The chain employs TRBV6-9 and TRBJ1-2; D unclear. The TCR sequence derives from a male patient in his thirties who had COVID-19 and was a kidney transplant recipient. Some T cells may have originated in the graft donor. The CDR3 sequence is CASSEGKPYGKTYGYTF. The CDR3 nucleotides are TGTGCCAGCAGTGAGGGTAAGCCTTACGGAAAGACCTATGGCTACACCTTC.